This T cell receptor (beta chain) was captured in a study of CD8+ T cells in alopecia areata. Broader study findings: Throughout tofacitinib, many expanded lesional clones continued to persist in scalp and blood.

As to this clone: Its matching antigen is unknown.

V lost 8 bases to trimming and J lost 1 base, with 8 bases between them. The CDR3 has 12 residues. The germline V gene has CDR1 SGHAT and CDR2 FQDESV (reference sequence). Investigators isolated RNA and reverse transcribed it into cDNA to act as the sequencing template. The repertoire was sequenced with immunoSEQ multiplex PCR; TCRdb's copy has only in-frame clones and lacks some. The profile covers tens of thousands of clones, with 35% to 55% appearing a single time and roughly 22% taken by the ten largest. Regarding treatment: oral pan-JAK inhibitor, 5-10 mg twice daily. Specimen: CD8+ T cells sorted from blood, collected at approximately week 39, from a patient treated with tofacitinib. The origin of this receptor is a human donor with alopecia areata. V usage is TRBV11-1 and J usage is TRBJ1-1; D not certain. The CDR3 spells CASRWGNTEAFF. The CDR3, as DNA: TGTGCCAGCCGCTGGGGGAACACTGAAGCTTTCTTT.